This TCR beta chain comes out of a study of CD8 T cells in ankylosing spondylitis. Study findings and constraints: Reportedly, significant enrichment of disease-linked clones occurred in matched ankylosing spondylitis synovial fluid.

Turning to this clonotype: Its antigen is still unknown.

The V gene's germline CDR1 is SEHNR and CDR2 FQNEAQ (reference sequence). V shed 5 bases and J 0 bases; nucleotides not matched to a gene: 8. The CDR3 contains 17 residues. By quantitative 5'-RACE with molecular barcodes, the TCR beta libraries were made. TCRdb reanalysed the 5' RACE reads using MiXCR and keeps one entry per CDR3 protein. Of roughly 160,000 distinct CDR3 sequences listed, around a tenth are singletons. The chain couples TRBV7-9 to TRBJ2-4, with 9 nucleotides matching TRBD1. Sequenced input: blood, either unsorted or a sorted T cell fraction (not recorded which). The receptor comes from a female donor with ankylosing spondylitis or in good health (not recorded which). Here the CDR3 DNA reads TGTGCCAGCAGCCCGGGAACAGGGGGCCTAGCCAAAAACATTCAGTACTTC. Amino acids: CASSPGTGGLAKNIQYF.